This is a list of T cell receptor beta chains from one sample in a study of PD-L1 blockade in urothelial cancer. TCRdb's copy holds only in-frame clones and misses some; the assay was immunoSEQ multiplex PCR. This table has tens of thousands of clones, about 80% appearing once. Material: PBMCs, obtained around atezolizumab (anti-PD-L1) treatment. These TCRs come from a man aged 70-80 years with urothelial cancer. Both conserved end residues are part of each CDR3. D genes are given only for firm matches. Only part of the rows carry a size: once, few, many, or a class if the clone is expanded.

>.|TRBJ2-5|TRBV7-6|.
TGTGCCAGCAGCAACCGACTACCCAGAGAGACCCAGTACTTC
CASSNRLPRETQYF
>TRBD2|TRBJ2-3|TRBV4-1|once
TGCGCCAGCAGCCAAGATTGGCTAGCGGGAGCAGGGGATACGCAGTATTTT
CASSQDWLAGAGDTQYF
>.|TRBJ1-5|TRBV27|few
TGTGCCAGCAATTCACAGGGTTCCGGGCCCCAGCATTTT
CASNSQGSGPQHF
>.|TRBJ1-1|TRBV7-2|.
TGTGCCAGCAGCCCCACCCCGGGGGGGAACACTGAAGCTTTCTTT
CASSPTPGGNTEAFF
>.|TRBJ1-1|TRBV13|.
TGTGCCAGCAGCCCCTCGGACAGACCTGAAGCTTTCTTT
CASSPSDRPEAFF
>TRBD2|TRBJ2-7|TRBV18|.
TGTGCCAGCTCACCCGCCTACTCGCCGGGAGGCCACGAGCAGTACTTC
CASSPAYSPGGHEQYF
>TRBD2|TRBJ2-5|TRBV6-1|.
TGTGCCAGCAGTATGGGAGCGGGAAAAGAGACCCAGTACTTC
CASSMGAGKETQYF
>TRBD2|TRBJ2-3|TRBV5-6|.
TGTGCCAGCAGCTTGAGACTAGCGGGACCCACAGATACGCAGTATTTT
CASSLRLAGPTDTQYF
>.|TRBJ1-1|TRBV18|.
TGTGCCAGCTCACCCGTCGGGCACCGGGGGGAGACTGAAGCTTTCTTT
CASSPVGHRGETEAFF
>.|TRBJ1-1|TRBV7-2|.
TGTGCCAGCAGCCTATCCTACGGGGGGAACACTGAAGCTTTCTTT
CASSLSYGGNTEAFF
>.|TRBJ1-5|TRBV7-9|once
TGTGCCAGCAGCCCCCCCGGGCCGGGGAATCAGCCCCAGCATTTT
CASSPPGPGNQPQHF
>TRBD2|TRBJ2-7|TRBV7-8|.
TGTGCCAGCAGCTTAGCGAGCGGGAGAGGTCACGAGCAGTACTTC
CASSLASGRGHEQYF
>TRBD2|TRBJ2-1|TRBV11-2|.
TGTGCCAGCAGCTTAGCTAGCGGCAATGAGCAGTTCTTC
CASSLASGNEQFF
>.|TRBJ2-5|TRBV5-1|.
TGCGCCAGCAGCTTAGACTCGTCCCAAGAGACCCAGTACTTC
CASSLDSSQETQYF
>TRBD2|TRBJ2-5|TRBV7-2|.
TGTGCCAGCAGCCTCCCTAGCGGGAGGGGGGAGACCCAGTACTTC
CASSLPSGRGETQYF
>.|TRBJ2-3|TRBV7-6|.
TGTGCCAGCAGCTTTACTAGTGAGACGCAGTATTTT
CASSFTSETQYF
>TRBD1|TRBJ2-7|TRBV27|.
TGTGCCAGCAGTCCCGGATATCCGGGACAGATCTACGAGCAGTACTTC
CASSPGYPGQIYEQYF
>TRBD1|TRBJ1-4|TRBV5-4|once
TGTGCCAGCAGCTTGTTAGCAGGGGGCGGTGAAAAACTGTTTTTT
CASSLLAGGGEKLFF
>TRBD2|TRBJ2-1|TRBV5-4|few
TGTGCCAGCAGCTTGGGTTGGGTTGCTAGCGGGCGATTTAGTAATGAGCAGTTCTTC
CASSLGWVASGRFSNEQFF